A selection of T cell receptor beta chains follows, all from one sample in a study of T cell repertoires in aging, cancer and after chemotherapy. TCRdb fed the multiplex PCR reads into MiXCR, producing one record per CDR3 protein. The data show 5,000 to 7,000 distinct CDR3 sequences, about 38% seen once. The sample taken for sequencing was blood. Receptors originate from a human donor in good health. CDR3s include the opening cysteine and the closing phenylalanine or tryptophan.

V gene	J gene	CDR3 protein
TRBV12-3/TRBV12-4	TRBJ2-7	CASSTRTAYEQYF
TRBV15	TRBJ2-3	CATSRERGGTDTQYF
TRBV29-1	TRBJ1-4	CSVGTGLNEKLFF
TRBV6-4	TRBJ2-4	CASSAGTGEDIQYF
TRBV4-3	TRBJ2-5	CASSQSGDNVETQYF
TRBV19	TRBJ2-5	CASSRRGGYSSMETQYF
TRBV29-1	TRBJ2-5	CSVFPPQGWEQETQYF
TRBV6-2/TRBV6-3	TRBJ2-1	CASSYLGRNNEQFF
TRBV27	TRBJ2-1	CASSGGHSYNEQFF
TRBV6-5	TRBJ1-4	CASSYNRGQGGEKLFF
TRBV6-5	TRBJ2-5	CASKKETQYF
TRBV5-6	TRBJ2-7	CASSLRVGRAAEQYF
TRBV5-5	TRBJ2-7	CASSLGTGVSYEQYF
TRBV6-5	TRBJ2-3	CASSPSGSTDTQYF
TRBV28	TRBJ2-5	CASTPFNSGTQYF
TRBV12-3/TRBV12-4	TRBJ1-2	CASSYRGANGYTF
TRBV27	TRBJ2-7	CASSFQPTSYEQYF
TRBV30	TRBJ1-4	CAWSVYGEKLFF
TRBV6-1	TRBJ2-7	CASRERGQEQYF
TRBV6-5	TRBJ1-2	CASSYDTGRRENGYTF
TRBV7-2	TRBJ2-3	CASSSSGSYTDTQYF
TRBV30	TRBJ2-1	CAWTPALLASLYGEQFF
TRBV7-2	TRBJ2-1	CASRERLAGAQEQFF
TRBV6-5	TRBJ2-5	CASGKKGSETQYF
TRBV6-5	TRBJ1-2	CASTSRGGRPHYGYTF
TRBV6-6	TRBJ1-2	CASSLVGQTLYGYTF
TRBV13	TRBJ1-6	CASSLGSEGGDSPLHF
TRBV6-5	TRBJ2-3	CASSESARGGADTQYF
TRBV30	TRBJ1-2	CAWSFRRDLGYTF
TRBV6-6	TRBJ2-3	CASRGPSGGAGGTDTQYF
TRBV12-3/TRBV12-4	TRBJ2-7	CASRGLAGGLYEQYF
TRBV19	TRBJ1-5	CASSFSGGNQPQHF
TRBV18	TRBJ1-1	CASSPIQGRNTEAFF
TRBV18	TRBJ2-7	CASSPDRVTYEQYF
TRBV19	TRBJ1-5	CASRAGSASSNQPQHF
TRBV7-2	TRBJ1-5	CASSPFQGEPQHF
TRBV6-6	TRBJ1-2	CASNLQGQGNYGYTF
TRBV19	TRBJ1-2	CASSVSGDGSYGYTF
TRBV19	TRBJ2-2	CASSIGAAGELFF
TRBV14	TRBJ1-2	CASSHTRGYGYTF
TRBV7-2	TRBJ2-5	CASRHWTSVTQETQYF
TRBV27	TRBJ2-5	CASSAPYQETQYF
TRBV6-5	TRBJ1-1	CASRYGTNEAFF
TRBV5-6	TRBJ1-1	CASSLVPGQVEAFF
TRBV5-1	TRBJ2-1	CASRVLNEQFF
TRBV12-3/TRBV12-4	TRBJ1-4	CASSRTGTTNEKLFF
TRBV18	TRBJ2-5	CASSPQDRETQYF
TRBV5-6	TRBJ2-1	CASSGPGNYNEQFF
TRBV6-5	TRBJ1-6	CASSYEKGGWKNSPLHF
TRBV18	TRBJ2-7	CASSPGDRSYEQYF
TRBV20-1	TRBJ2-1	CSATYNEQFF
TRBV27	TRBJ2-7	CASSPHDRLSPSSYEQYF
TRBV18	TRBJ2-5	CASSPDLKAQYF
TRBV5-1	TRBJ2-7	CASTSGKGSRYEQYF
TRBV30	TRBJ1-4	CAWSVGASLQTEKLFF